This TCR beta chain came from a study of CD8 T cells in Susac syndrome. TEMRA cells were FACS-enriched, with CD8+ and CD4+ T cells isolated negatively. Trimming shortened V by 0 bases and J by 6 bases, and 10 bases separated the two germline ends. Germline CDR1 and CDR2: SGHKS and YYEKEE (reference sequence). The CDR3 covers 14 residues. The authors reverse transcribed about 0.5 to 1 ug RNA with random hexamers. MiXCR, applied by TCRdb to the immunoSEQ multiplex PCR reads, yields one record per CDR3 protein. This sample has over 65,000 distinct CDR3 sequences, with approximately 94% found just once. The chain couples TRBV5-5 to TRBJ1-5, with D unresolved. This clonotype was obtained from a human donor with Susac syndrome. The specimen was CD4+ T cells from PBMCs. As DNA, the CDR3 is TGTGCCAGCAGCTTGGGGACGGCGGGTCAGCCCCAGCATTTT. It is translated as CASSLGTAGQPQHF.